Below are 3 T cell receptor beta chains sequenced from a single sample in a study of Graves' ophthalmopathy and Graves' hyperthyroidism. From RNA, the CDR3 regions of TCR beta chains were amplified and sequenced. Scientists carried out first-round RT-PCR using HTBI primers and then a second-round multiplex PCR. MiXCR was run by TCRdb on the multiplex PCR reads, yielding one entry per CDR3 protein. The sample gives about 1.1 million distinct CDR3 sequences, about 36% of which show up once; around 10% is in the top ten. Sequencing input: peripheral blood or thyroid tissue (not recorded which). The source is an adult man with Graves' hyperthyroidism.

CDR3 loop: CASNPCPPLSTSGRVETQYF. The CDR3, as DNA: TGTGCCAGCAACCCATGCCCCCCCCTATCGACTAGCGGGAGAGTGGAGACCCAGTACTTC. The chain links TRBV25-1 to TRBJ2-5; 12 bases match TRBD2. Trimming removed 7 bases from V and 5 bases from J; junction bases left unmatched: 23. The CDR3 spans 20 residues. Germline V lookup: CDR1 MGHDK, CDR2 SYGVNS.

This clonotype has only one observation. This rearrangement joins TRBV5-1 to TRBJ1-3; D gene unclear. The germline V and J ends were trimmed by 5 bases and 2 bases, with 8 bases remaining between them. CDR3 length: 13 residues. CDR1 and CDR2 (germline): SGHRS, YFSETQ. The CDR3 coding sequence is TGCGCCAGCAGTGGTGGGACTGGAAACACCATATATTTT. It specifies CASSGGTGNTIYF.

There are many counts of this clonotype. J is TRBJ1-6 and V is TRBV7-9, with 7 bases fitting TRBD1. The ends lost 5 bases at V and 6 bases at J; junction bases unmatched: 7. CDR1 and CDR2 (germline): SEHNR, FQNEAQ (reference sequence). The CDR3 length is 15 residues. Here the CDR3 reads CASSRPTGPNSPLHF. CDR3 in DNA: TGTGCCAGCAGCCGACCGACAGGGCCTAATTCACCCCTCCACTTT.